These 32 T cell receptor beta chains were all obtained from the same sample, sequenced in a study of T cell responses to AZD1222 COVID-19 vaccine. Using immunoSEQ multiplex PCR, the repertoire was profiled, and TCRdb retains in-frame clones only, with some absent. This table holds approximately 82,000 clones, roughly 90% found once. Sequencing was performed on peripheral blood, taken on day 0 of AZD1222 vaccination. Receptors originate from an adult in good health.

The rearrangement links TRBV12-3 or TRBV12-4 to TRBJ2-7; TRBD1 is a possible D gene (5 bases). The CDR3 is 12 amino acids. The germline V and J ends were trimmed by 5 bases and 3 bases, with 8 bases remaining between them. This CDR3 is CASSTGYYEQYF. Here the CDR3 DNA reads TGTGCCAGCAGTACAGGATACTACGAGCAGTACTTC.

This chain links TRBV28 with TRBJ1-2, with TRBD1 matching 8 bases. The CDR3 is made up of 13 amino acids. V gave up 8 bases and J gave up 7 bases; unmatched junction bases: 9. Germline V lookup: CDR1 MDHEN, CDR2 SYDVKM. In nucleotides, the CDR3 is TGTGCCAGCGGGCACCGGACAGGGCTTGGCTACACCTTC. It translates to CASGHRTGLGYTF.

The CDR3 DNA follows: TGTGCCAGCAGTTTAGGGGGCTCCTACAATGAGCAGTTCTTC. Its translation is CASSLGGSYNEQFF. This chain joins TRBV27 and TRBJ2-1; D possibly uses TRBD1 or TRBD2 (5 bases each). This CDR3 is built from 14 residues. Germline values: CDR1 MNHEY, CDR2 SMNVEV (reference sequence). V was cut by 2 bases and J by 0 bases, with 5 bases left in between.

The chain employs TRBV24-1 and TRBJ2-2; TRBD1 aligns across 8 bases. Germline CDR1 is KGHDR and CDR2 is SFDVKD. V shed 3 bases, J shed 1 base, and the junction held 3 bases outside the gene matches. This CDR3 region has 16 residues. The CDR3 region has the DNA TGTGCCACCAGTGATCCCGGGACAGGGAACACCGGGGAGCTGTTTTTT. This translates into CATSDPGTGNTGELFF.

This rearrangement joins TRBV16 to TRBJ1-5, with D tentatively TRBD1 (6 bases). Trimming shortened V by 2 bases and J by 4 bases, and 9 bases separated the two germline ends. The CDR3 sequence is 14 residues long. The germline V gene has CDR1 KGHSY and CDR2 FQNENV. CDR3 in amino acids: CASSQPGTNQPQHF. The CDR3 DNA follows: TGTGCCAGCAGCCAACCTGGGACAAATCAGCCCCAGCATTTT.

V is TRBV27 and J is TRBJ2-7; D remains ambiguous. Trimming removed 3 bases from V and 0 bases from J, with 9 bases in between. CDR1 is MNHEY and CDR2 is SMNVEV in the germline V gene (reference sequence). The CDR3 has 14 amino acids. Written as DNA, the CDR3 is TGTGCCAGCAGTTTGCTTGGGGTCTCCTACGAGCAGTACTTC. This translates into CASSLLGVSYEQYF.

This rearrangement joins TRBV4-1 to TRBJ1-2; D unclear. CDR1 is MGHRA and CDR2 is YSYEKL in the germline V gene. Trimming took 1 base from V and 3 from J, leaving 12 bases between them. The CDR3 covers 15 residues. In DNA form, the CDR3 reads TGCGCCAGCAGCCAAGTATTCCGGGTGGACTATGGCTACACCTTC. Its translation is CASSQVFRVDYGYTF.

This clone was found once. This sequence joins TRBV4-2 and TRBJ2-7, with TRBD2 identical over 11 bases. V lost 4 bases, J lost 2 bases, and 4 bases stayed unmatched. CDR1 and CDR2 (germline): LGHNA, YNFKEQ. The CDR3 covers 15 residues. Written as DNA, the CDR3 is TGTGCCAGCAGCCCTACTAGCGGGGGTACCTACGAGCAGTACTTC. It yields the protein CASSPTSGGTYEQYF.

This rearrangement joins TRBV3-1 (or the pseudogene TRBV3-2) to TRBJ2-7; 8 bases align to TRBD1. The CDR3 is made up of 14 amino acids. Germline lookup yields CDR1 LGHDT and CDR2 YNNKEL (reference sequence). With V trimmed by 3 bases and J by 6 bases, 7 bases remained unmatched. CDR3 protein: CASSQGGQGGEQYF. Written as DNA, the CDR3 is TGTGCCAGCAGCCAGGGCGGACAGGGTGGCGAGCAGTACTTC.

V gene TRBV7-9 combines with J gene TRBJ1-1; 10 bases agree with TRBD1. J lost 4 bases, V lost 5 bases, and 13 bases had no gene match. The germline V gene encodes CDR1 SEHNR and CDR2 FQNEAQ (reference sequence). The CDR3 consists of 17 residues. The CDR3 protein is CASSKGTGVTFSTEAFF. The CDR3 DNA reads as TGTGCCAGCAGCAAGGGGACAGGGGTGACCTTTAGCACTGAAGCTTTCTTT.

A note on this clone: At one boundary the junction diverges from the germline segment, which might be a read error. This rearrangement joins TRBV3-1 (or the pseudogene TRBV3-2) to TRBJ1-1; D remains unclear. From germline, CDR1 is LGHDT and CDR2 YNNKEL (reference sequence). CDR3 length: 17 amino acids. The CDR3 DNA is TGTGCCAGCAGACAAGGAACCGGCAGGAGCCTGAACACTGAAGCTTTCTTT. It is translated as CASRQGTGRSLNTEAFF.

The chain joins TRBV21-1 to TRBJ1-2; the table's D gene call, TRBD1, was not cross checked with the DNA. TRBV21-1 corresponds to a pseudogene. The CDR3 loop spans 15 amino acids. This chain's CDR3 is CASTQKEQPFYGYTF. The CDR3 bases are TGTGCCAGCACCCAGAAGGAACAGCCTTTCTATGGCTACACCTTC.

The rearrangement uses TRBV28 and TRBJ1-3; no clear D. Germline CDR1 and CDR2: MDHEN and SYDVKM. The CDR3 contains 15 residues. The V end lost 5 bases, the J end lost 0 bases, and 11 bases lay between the germline ends. CDR3 bases: TGTGCCAGCAGTGCCCCCCGGGGCTCTGGAAACACCATATATTTT. It is translated as CASSAPRGSGNTIYF.

V usage is TRBV29-1 and J usage is TRBJ1-2, with D maybe TRBD1 (5 bases). This CDR3 has 11 amino acids. Trimming pared 7 bases from V and 0 bases from J, leaving 6 bases between. Germline V lookup: CDR1 SQVTM, CDR2 ANQGSEA. The CDR3 DNA follows: TGCAGCGGGGACGCTAACTATGGCTACACCTTC. Residues: CSGDANYGYTF.

This clone qualifies as medium-sized. This chain links TRBV6-2 or TRBV6-3 with TRBJ1-1; perhaps TRBD1 as D (5 bases). V lost 5 bases to trimming and J lost 0 bases, with 7 bases between them. Germline assignment: CDR1 MNHEY and CDR2 SVGEGT. CDR3 size: 13 residues. The CDR3, as DNA: TGTGCCAGCAGTCTAGGGGTGAACACTGAAGCTTTCTTT. This gives the protein CASSLGVNTEAFF.

This chain links TRBV18 with TRBJ1-4; TRBD1 is a possible D gene (5 bases). With 4 bases removed from V and 7 bases from J, the gap between germline ends came to 7 bases. In germline, CDR1 is KGHSH, CDR2 LQKENI. The CDR3 runs 12 residues. The DNA for the CDR3 is TGTGCCAGCTCACTCAGGGCTGAAAAACTGTTTTTT. As protein: CASSLRAEKLFF. Variable domain in full (rest from reference TRBV18 and TRBJ1-4): NAGVMQNPRHLVRRRGQEARLRCSPMKGHSHVYWYRQLPEEGLKFMVYLQKENIIDESGMPKERFSAEFPKEGPSILRIQQVVRGDSAAYFCASSLRAEKLFFGSGTQLSVL.

V and J are TRBV19 and TRBJ1-3; D is unclear. The V end was cut by 5 bases, the J end by 0 bases, with 14 bases between. This CDR3 is built from 16 residues. Looked up from germline, CDR1 is LNHDA and CDR2 is SQIVND (reference sequence). CDR3 amino acids: CASSPWTESSGNTIYF. In DNA, the CDR3 is TGTGCCAGTAGTCCGTGGACGGAGAGCTCTGGAAACACCATATATTTT.

This chain uses TRBV4-3 with TRBJ2-1; D assignment may be TRBD1 or TRBD2 (5 bases each). Germline V gene lookup returns CDR1 LGHNA and CDR2 YSLEER. The CDR3 is 14 residues long. V was shortened by 8 bases and J by 0 bases, with 11 bases between the two germline ends. The CDR3 region has the DNA TGCGCCAGCGGCGAGAGGGGCTCCTACAATGAGCAGTTCTTC. Its translation is CASGERGSYNEQFF.

For this clone: This sample also contains other DNA sequences that code for the same CDR3. The genes are TRBV19 and TRBJ2-1; weak D call: TRBD2 (7 bases). V was pared by 11 bases and J by 9 bases, with 32 bases between. The CDR3 extends over 17 amino acids. Germline CDR1 reads LNHDA; CDR2 reads SQIVND (reference sequence). The CDR3 DNA follows: TGTGCCTTTAGTATAGATCTATCGACAGGAGGGGGGGGTGAGCAGTTCTTC. Translating gives CAFSIDLSTGGGGEQFF.

The chain combines TRBV19 with TRBJ2-3; D is unclear. Germline lookup yields CDR1 LNHDA and CDR2 SQIVND (reference sequence). The CDR3 totals 14 residues. V lost 1 base to trimming and J lost 3 bases, with 8 bases between them. As DNA, the CDR3 is TGTGCCAGTAGTATAGCCGATTCAACAGATACGCAGTATTTT. Translation gives CASSIADSTDTQYF.

V gene TRBV10-2 combines with J gene TRBJ2-7, with a possible D match to TRBD2 (6 bases). Trimming cost V 8 bases and J 2 bases, with 19 bases left between them. Germline V gives CDR1 WSHSY, CDR2 SAAADI. The CDR3 is 15 amino acids. The CDR3 protein is CASLKVRDRTYEQYF. The CDR3 DNA reads TGCGCCAGCCTAAAGGTGCGGGATCGAACCTACGAGCAGTACTTC.

V gene TRBV27 combines with J gene TRBJ1-3, with D possibly TRBD1 on 6 matching bases. Trimming stripped 3 bases from V and 4 bases from J, with 19 bases between. The CDR3 length is 17 residues. The V gene's germline CDR1 is MNHEY and CDR2 SMNVEV (reference sequence). This CDR3 is CASSLRGTGPVGNTIYF. The CDR3 coding sequence is TGTGCCAGCAGTTTGAGGGGTACAGGGCCGGTGGGAAACACCATATATTTT.

V is TRBV3-1 (or the pseudogene TRBV3-2) and J is TRBJ1-2; 8 positions match TRBD1. J gave up 8 bases and V 3 bases, and 8 bases lay outside the gene matches. This CDR3 spans 14 amino acids. Per germline, CDR1 LGHDT and CDR2 YNNKEL (reference sequence). This CDR3 is CASSHGQGAPGYTF. DNA for the CDR3: TGTGCCAGCAGCCATGGGCAGGGGGCGCCGGGCTACACCTTC.

The J gene is TRBJ1-2, the V gene TRBV30; D is ambiguous. The CDR3 runs to 11 residues. Germline assignment: CDR1 GTSNPN and CDR2 SVGIG (reference sequence). Trimming removed 1 base at V and 2 bases at J, with 2 bases between. The CDR3 DNA sequence: TGTGCCTGGAGTGGGAACTATGGCTACACCTTC. Its protein is CAWSGNYGYTF.

The chain joins TRBV5-4 to TRBJ1-2; D possibly corresponds to TRBD1 (6 bases). The germline CDR1 and CDR2 sequences are SGHNT and YYREEE (reference sequence). Trimming stripped 2 bases from V and 7 bases from J, with 15 bases between. CDR3 size: 14 residues. CDR3 loop: CASSLKPGAGGYTF. The CDR3 DNA sequence: TGTGCCAGCAGCTTAAAGCCGGGGGCCGGTGGCTACACCTTC.

V gene TRBV6-6 combines with J gene TRBJ1-6, with 7 bases that match TRBD1. The ends lost 5 bases at V and 0 bases at J; junction bases unmatched: 10. CDR3 length: 18 residues. Germline-derived CDR1 and CDR2 are MNHNY and SVGAGI (reference sequence). The CDR3 loop is CASSPIGTVSSYNSPLHF. The CDR3 DNA reads TGTGCCAGCAGTCCGATCGGGACAGTAAGCTCCTATAATTCACCCCTCCACTTT.

The DNA of the CDR3 is TGCAGTGCTCGACGTGAAAAACTGTTTTTT. Amino acids: CSARREKLFF. The genes are TRBV20-1 and TRBJ1-4, with no clear D. Trimming removed 5 bases at V and 7 bases at J, with 5 bases between. Germline CDR1 DFQATT, CDR2 SNEGSKA (reference sequence). This CDR3 spans 10 amino acids.

The chain uses TRBV29-1 and TRBJ1-2, with 8 bases that match TRBD1. V shed 7 bases, J shed 4 bases, and the junction held 23 bases outside the gene matches. CDR3 length: 18 amino acids. CDR1 SQVTM and CDR2 ANQGSEA come from the germline V gene. The CDR3 DNA reads TGCAGCGCACGTTCTTTGGGACAGGAGGCAGGGACGGGCTATGGCTACACCTTC. As protein: CSARSLGQEAGTGYGYTF. Full variable domain (rest looked up from reference TRBV29-1 and TRBJ1-2): SAVISQKPSRDICQRGTSLTIQCQVDSQVTMMFWYRQQPGQSLTLIATANQGSEATYESGFVIDKFPISRPNLTFSTLTVSNMSPEDSSIYLCSARSLGQEAGTGYGYTFGSGTRLTVV.

The count of this clone is one. V gene TRBV5-1 combines with J gene TRBJ1-3, with TRBD1 as a possible D gene (5 bases). CDR1 and CDR2 (germline): SGHRS, YFSETQ. Trimming cost V 4 bases and J 4 bases, with 9 bases left between them. CDR3 length: 13 amino acids. CDR3 loop: CASSPGPGNTIYF. CDR3 nucleotides: TGCGCCAGCAGCCCGGGACCCGGAAACACCATATATTTT.

V is TRBV19 and J is TRBJ1-3, with a possible D match to TRBD1 (5 bases). Germline V CDR1 and CDR2: LNHDA, SQIVND (reference sequence). The length of the CDR3 is 14 residues. The germline V and J ends were trimmed by 3 bases and 4 bases, with 10 bases remaining between them. CDR3 sequence reads: CASSIQGTGNTIYF. In nucleotides, the CDR3 is TGTGCCAGTAGTATCCAAGGGACGGGAAACACCATATATTTT.

The rearrangement joins TRBV19 to TRBJ2-5; the match to TRBD1 covers 10 bases. The CDR3 sequence is 14 residues long. The J segment lost 2 bases and the V segment lost 5 bases, leaving 2 bases of the junction unmatched. CDR1 LNHDA and CDR2 SQIVND come from the germline V gene (reference sequence). In DNA form, the CDR3 reads TGTGCCAGTAGTGACAGGGGGCCTCAAGAGACCCAGTACTTC. It codes for CASSDRGPQETQYF.

This clone was observed a few times. The CDR3: CASSQDELGGNQPQHF. The CDR3 DNA is TGCGCCAGCAGCCAAGACGAGTTAGGCGGCAATCAGCCCCAGCATTTT. This chain joins TRBV4-1 and TRBJ1-5; D unclear. The V gene lost 0 bases and the J gene lost 2 bases, with 11 bases spanning the gap. Germline assignment: CDR1 MGHRA and CDR2 YSYEKL. The CDR3 length is 16 residues.